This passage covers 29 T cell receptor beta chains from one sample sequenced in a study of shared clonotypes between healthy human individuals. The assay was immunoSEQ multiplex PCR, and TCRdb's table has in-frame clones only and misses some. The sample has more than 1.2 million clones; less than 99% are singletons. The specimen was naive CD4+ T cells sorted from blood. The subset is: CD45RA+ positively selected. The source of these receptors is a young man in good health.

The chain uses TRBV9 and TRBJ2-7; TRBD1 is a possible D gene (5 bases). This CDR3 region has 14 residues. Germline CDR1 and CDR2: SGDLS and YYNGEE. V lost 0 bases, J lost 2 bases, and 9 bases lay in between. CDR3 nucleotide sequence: TGTGCCAGCAGCGTAGGGACAAACCCCTACGAGCAGTACTTC. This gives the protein CASSVGTNPYEQYF.

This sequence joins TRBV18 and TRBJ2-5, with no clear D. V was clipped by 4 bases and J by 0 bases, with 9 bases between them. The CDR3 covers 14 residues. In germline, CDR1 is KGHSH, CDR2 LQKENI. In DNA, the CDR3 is TGTGCCAGCTCACTAGGGTTGGACCAAGAGACCCAGTACTTC. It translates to CASSLGLDQETQYF.

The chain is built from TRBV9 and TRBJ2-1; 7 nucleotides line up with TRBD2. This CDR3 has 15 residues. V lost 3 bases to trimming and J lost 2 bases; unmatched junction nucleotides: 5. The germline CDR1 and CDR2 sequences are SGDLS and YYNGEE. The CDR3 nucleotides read TGTGCCAGCAGCGAGGGAGGGAGAACCTACAATGAGCAGTTCTTC. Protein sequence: CASSEGGRTYNEQFF.

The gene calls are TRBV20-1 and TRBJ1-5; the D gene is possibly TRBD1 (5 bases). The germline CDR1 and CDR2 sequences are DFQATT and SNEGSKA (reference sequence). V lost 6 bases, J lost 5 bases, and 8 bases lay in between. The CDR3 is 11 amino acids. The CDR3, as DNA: TGCAGTGCCATCAGGGATCAGCCCCAGCATTTT. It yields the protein CSAIRDQPQHF.

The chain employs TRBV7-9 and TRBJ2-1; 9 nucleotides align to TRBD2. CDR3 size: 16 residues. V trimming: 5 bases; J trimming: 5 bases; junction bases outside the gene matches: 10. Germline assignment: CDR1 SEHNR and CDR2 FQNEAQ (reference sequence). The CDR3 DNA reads TGTGCCAGCAGCCTAGGGACTAGCCGGCAGGACAATGAGCAGTTCTTC. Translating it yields CASSLGTSRQDNEQFF. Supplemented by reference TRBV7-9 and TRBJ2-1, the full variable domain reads DTGVSQNPRHKITKRGQNVTFRCDPISEHNRLYWYRQTLGQGPEFLTYFQNEAQLEKSRLLSDRFSAERPKGSFSTLEIQRTEQGDSAMYLCASSLGTSRQDNEQFFGPGTRLTVL.

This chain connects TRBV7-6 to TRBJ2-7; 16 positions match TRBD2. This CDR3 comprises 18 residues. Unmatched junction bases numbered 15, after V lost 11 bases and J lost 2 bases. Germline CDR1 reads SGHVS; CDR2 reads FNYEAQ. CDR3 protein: CACKGSPGLAGGPYEQYF. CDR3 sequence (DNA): TGTGCCTGCAAAGGGTCCCCGGGACTAGCGGGAGGGCCCTACGAGCAGTACTTC.

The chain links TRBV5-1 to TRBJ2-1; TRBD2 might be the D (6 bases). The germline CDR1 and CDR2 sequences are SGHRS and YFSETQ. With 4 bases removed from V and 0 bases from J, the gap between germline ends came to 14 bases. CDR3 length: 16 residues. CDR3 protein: CASSPNSGSSYNEQFF. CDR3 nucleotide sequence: TGCGCCAGCAGCCCGAATAGCGGAAGCTCCTACAATGAGCAGTTCTTC. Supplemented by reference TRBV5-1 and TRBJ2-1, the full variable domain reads KAGVTQTPRYLIKTRGQQVTLSCSPISGHRSVSWYQQTPGQGLQFLFEYFSETQRNKGNFPGRFSGRQFSNSRSEMNVSTLELGDSALYLCASSPNSGSSYNEQFFGPGTRLTVL.

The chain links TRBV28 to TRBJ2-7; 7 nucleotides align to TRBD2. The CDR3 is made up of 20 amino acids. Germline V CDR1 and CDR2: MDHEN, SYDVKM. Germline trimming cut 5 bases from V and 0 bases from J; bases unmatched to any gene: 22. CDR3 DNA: TGTGCCAGCAGTGGTACGATCGGGCCGTTGGGAGGGCTAGTCTCCTACGAGCAGTACTTC. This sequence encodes CASSGTIGPLGGLVSYEQYF. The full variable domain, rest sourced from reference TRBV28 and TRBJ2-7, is DVKVTQSSRYLVKRTGEKVFLECVQDMDHENMFWYRQDPGLGLRLIYFSYDVKMKEKGDIPEGYSVSREKKERFSLILESASTNQTSMYLCASSGTIGPLGGLVSYEQYFGPGTRLTVT.

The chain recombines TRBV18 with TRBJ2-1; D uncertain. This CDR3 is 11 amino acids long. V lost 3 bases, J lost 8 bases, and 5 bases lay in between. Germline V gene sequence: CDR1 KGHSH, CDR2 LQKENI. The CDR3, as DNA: TGTGCCAGCTCACCGATAGATGAGCAGTTCTTC. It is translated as CASSPIDEQFF. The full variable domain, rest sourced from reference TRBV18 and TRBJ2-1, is NAGVMQNPRHLVRRRGQEARLRCSPMKGHSHVYWYRQLPEEGLKFMVYLQKENIIDESGMPKERFSAEFPKEGPSILRIQQVVRGDSAAYFCASSPIDEQFFGPGTRLTVL.

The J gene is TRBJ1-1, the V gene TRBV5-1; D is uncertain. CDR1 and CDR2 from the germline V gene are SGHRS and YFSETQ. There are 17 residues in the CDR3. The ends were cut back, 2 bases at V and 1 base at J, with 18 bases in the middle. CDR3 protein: CASSLTTMGSKNTEAFF. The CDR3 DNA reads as TGCGCCAGCAGCTTAACAACAATGGGGAGCAAGAACACTGAAGCTTTCTTT.

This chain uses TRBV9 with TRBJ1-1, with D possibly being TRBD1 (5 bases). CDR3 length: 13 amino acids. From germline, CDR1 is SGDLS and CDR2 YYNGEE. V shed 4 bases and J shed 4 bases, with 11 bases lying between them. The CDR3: CASSSGIATEAFF. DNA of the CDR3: TGTGCCAGCAGCTCAGGGATCGCCACTGAAGCTTTCTTT.

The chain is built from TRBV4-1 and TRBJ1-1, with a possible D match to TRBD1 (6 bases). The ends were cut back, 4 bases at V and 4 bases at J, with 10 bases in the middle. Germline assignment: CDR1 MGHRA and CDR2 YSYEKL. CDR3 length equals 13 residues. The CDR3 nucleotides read TGCGCCAGCAGCCGTCCGGGGGCCACTGAAGCTTTCTTT. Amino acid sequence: CASSRPGATEAFF.

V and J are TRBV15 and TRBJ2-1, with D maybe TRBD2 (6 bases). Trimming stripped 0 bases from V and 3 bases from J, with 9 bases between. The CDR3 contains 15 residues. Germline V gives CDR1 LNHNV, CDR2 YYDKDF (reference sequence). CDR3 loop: CATSREGTGYNEQFF. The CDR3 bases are TGTGCCACCAGCAGAGAGGGGACTGGCTACAATGAGCAGTTCTTC.

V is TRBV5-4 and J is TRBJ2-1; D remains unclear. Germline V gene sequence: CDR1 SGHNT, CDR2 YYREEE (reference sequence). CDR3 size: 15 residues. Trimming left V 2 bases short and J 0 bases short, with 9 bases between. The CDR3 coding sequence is TGTGCCAGCAGCTTCGACGGGCGCTCCTACAATGAGCAGTTCTTC. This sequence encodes CASSFDGRSYNEQFF.

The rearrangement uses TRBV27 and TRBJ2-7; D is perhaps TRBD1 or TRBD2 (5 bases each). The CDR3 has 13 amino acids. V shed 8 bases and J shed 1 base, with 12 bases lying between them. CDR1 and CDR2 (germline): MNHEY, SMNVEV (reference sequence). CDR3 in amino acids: CASARDDSYEQYF. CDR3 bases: TGTGCCAGCGCCAGGGACGATTCCTACGAGCAGTACTTC.

The CDR3 DNA follows: TGTGCCAGCAGTCCGGGCCCTAACACTGAAGCTTTCTTT. Translation gives CASSPGPNTEAFF. The chain is built from TRBV25-1 and TRBJ1-1; no clear D gene. The CDR3 loop spans 13 amino acids. The germline V gene encodes CDR1 MGHDK and CDR2 SYGVNS. The V end lost 5 bases, the J end lost 2 bases, and 9 bases lay between the germline ends.

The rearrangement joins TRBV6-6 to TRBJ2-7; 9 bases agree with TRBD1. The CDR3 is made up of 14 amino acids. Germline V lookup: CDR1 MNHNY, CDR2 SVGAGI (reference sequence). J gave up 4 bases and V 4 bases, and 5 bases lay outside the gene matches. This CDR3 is CASSWGQGEYEQYF. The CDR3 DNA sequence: TGTGCCAGCAGTTGGGGACAGGGAGAATACGAGCAGTACTTC.

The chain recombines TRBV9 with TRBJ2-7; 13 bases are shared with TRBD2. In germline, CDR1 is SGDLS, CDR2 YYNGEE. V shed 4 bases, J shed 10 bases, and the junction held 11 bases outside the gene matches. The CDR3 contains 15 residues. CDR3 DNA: TGTGCCAGCAGCTCAGGACTAGCGGGAGTAAATCAACAGTACTTC. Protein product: CASSSGLAGVNQQYF. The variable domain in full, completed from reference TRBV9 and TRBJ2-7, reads DSGVTQTPKHLITATGQRVTLRCSPRSGDLSVYWYQQSLDQGLQFLIQYYNGEERAKGNILERFSAQQFPDLHSELNLSSLELGDSALYFCASSSGLAGVNQQYFGPGTRLTVT.

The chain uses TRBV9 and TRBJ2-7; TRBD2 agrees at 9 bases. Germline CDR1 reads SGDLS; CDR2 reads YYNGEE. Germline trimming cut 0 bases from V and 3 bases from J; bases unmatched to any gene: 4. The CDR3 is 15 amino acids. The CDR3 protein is CASSVDSGRYYEQYF. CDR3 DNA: TGTGCCAGCAGCGTAGACAGCGGGAGGTACTACGAGCAGTACTTC.

Here the CDR3 DNA reads TGTGCCAGCAGGCCGCTGCGTGGTCCCTACGAGCAGTACTTC. Its protein is CASRPLRGPYEQYF. This chain joins TRBV2 and TRBJ2-7; D remains unclear. The germline V gene has CDR1 SNHLY and CDR2 FYNNEI. The CDR3 length is 14 residues. Trimming cost V 6 bases and J 2 bases, with 14 bases left between them.

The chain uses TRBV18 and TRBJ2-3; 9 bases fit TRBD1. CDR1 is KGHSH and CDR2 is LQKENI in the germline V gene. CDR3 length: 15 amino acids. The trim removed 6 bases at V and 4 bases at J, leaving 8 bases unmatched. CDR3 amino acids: CASSTGQGRSDTQYF. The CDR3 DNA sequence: TGTGCCAGCTCGACAGGACAGGGGAGGTCAGATACGCAGTATTTT.

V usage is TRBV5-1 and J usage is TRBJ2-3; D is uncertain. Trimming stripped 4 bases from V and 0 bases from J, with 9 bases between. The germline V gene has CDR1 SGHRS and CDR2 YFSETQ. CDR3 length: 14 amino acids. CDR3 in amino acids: CASSTRASTDTQYF. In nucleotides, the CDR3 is TGCGCCAGCAGCACACGGGCCAGCACAGATACGCAGTATTTT.

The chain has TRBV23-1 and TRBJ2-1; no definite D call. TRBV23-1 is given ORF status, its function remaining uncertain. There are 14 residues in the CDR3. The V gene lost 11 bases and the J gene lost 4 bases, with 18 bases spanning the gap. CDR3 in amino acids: CAQNEALSYNEQFF. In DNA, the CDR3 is TGCGCCCAAAACGAAGCGCTATCTTACAATGAGCAGTTCTTC.

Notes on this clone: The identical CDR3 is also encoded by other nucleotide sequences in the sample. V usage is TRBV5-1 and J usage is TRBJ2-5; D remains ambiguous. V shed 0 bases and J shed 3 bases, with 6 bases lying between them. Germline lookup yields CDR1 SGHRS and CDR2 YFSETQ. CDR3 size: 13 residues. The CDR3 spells CASSLGVEETQYF. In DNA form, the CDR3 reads TGCGCCAGCAGCTTGGGAGTGGAAGAGACCCAGTACTTC.

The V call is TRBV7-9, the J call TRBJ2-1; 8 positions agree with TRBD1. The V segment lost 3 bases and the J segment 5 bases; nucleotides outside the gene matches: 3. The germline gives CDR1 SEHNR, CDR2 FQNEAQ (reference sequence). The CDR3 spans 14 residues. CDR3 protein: CASSLGQVHNEQFF. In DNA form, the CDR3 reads TGTGCCAGCAGCTTGGGACAGGTCCACAATGAGCAGTTCTTC.

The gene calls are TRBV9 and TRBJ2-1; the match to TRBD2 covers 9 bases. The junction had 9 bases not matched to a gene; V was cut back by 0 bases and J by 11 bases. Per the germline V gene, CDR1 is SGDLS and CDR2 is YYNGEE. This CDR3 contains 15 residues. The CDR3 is CASSVASGLAEKQFF. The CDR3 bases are TGTGCCAGCAGCGTAGCCTCGGGACTAGCTGAGAAGCAGTTCTTC.

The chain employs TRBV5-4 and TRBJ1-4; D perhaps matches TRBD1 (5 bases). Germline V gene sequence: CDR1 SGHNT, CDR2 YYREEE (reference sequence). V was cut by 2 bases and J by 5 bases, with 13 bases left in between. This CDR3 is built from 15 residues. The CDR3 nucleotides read TGTGCCAGCAGCTTTAAGGGGACGGGAAATGAAAAACTGTTTTTT. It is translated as CASSFKGTGNEKLFF.

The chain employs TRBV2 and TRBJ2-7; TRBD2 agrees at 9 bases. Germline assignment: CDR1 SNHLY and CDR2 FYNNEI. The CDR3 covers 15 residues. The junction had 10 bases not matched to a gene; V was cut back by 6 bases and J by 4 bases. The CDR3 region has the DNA TGTGCCAGCAGCGAGACTAGCGGAAAACTATACGAGCAGTACTTC. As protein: CASSETSGKLYEQYF.

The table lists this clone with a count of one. CDR3 region: CASSQWGDHSPYEQYF. CDR3 nucleotides: TGCGCCAGCAGTCAATGGGGGGACCACTCTCCCTACGAGCAGTACTTC. The chain has TRBV23-1 and TRBJ2-7; weak D call: TRBD2 (6 bases). TRBV23-1 qualifies as an ORF whose function is uncertain. The CDR3 sequence is 16 residues long. The V gene lost 1 base and the J gene lost 2 bases, with 15 bases spanning the gap.